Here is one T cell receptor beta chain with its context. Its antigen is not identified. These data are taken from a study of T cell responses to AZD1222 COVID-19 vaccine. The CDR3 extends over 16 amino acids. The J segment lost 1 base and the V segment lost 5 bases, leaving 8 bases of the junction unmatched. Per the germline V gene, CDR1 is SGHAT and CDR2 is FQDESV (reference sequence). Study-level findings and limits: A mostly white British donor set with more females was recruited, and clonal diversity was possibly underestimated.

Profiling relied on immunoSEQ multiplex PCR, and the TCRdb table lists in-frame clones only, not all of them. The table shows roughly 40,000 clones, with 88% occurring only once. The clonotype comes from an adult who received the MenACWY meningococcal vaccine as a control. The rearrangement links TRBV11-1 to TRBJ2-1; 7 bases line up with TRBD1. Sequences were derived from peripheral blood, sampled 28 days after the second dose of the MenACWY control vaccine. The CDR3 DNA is TGTGCCAGCAGCCGAACGTCGGGACAGTCCTACAATGAGCAGTTCTTC. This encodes CASSRTSGQSYNEQFF.